The TCR beta chain described here comes from a study of blood T cell repertoires in COVID-19. Clinical histories supplied by participants themselves formed the basis of cohort assignment. What the recovered Cohort 3 donors had was two negative PCRs, clearance, or symptom resolution. Profiling relied on immunoSEQ multiplex PCR, and the TCRdb table lists in-frame clones only, not all of them. This table has around 390,000 clones, roughly 89% appearing once. The sequence was collected from a woman aged 50 to 65 who had recovered from COVID-19. Sequenced: PBMCs or T cells enriched from blood (not recorded which).

The CDR3 sequence is CAWSYGNVAGTSPLHF. CDR3 in DNA: TGTGCCTGGAGCTACGGGAACGTGGCGGGGACTTCACCCCTCCACTTT. This sequence joins TRBV30 and TRBJ1-6, with D perhaps TRBD1 (5 bases). Germline values: CDR1 GTSNPN, CDR2 SVGIG (reference sequence). V lost 3 bases and J 9 bases, leaving 21 bases between the germline ends. The CDR3 spans 16 residues.